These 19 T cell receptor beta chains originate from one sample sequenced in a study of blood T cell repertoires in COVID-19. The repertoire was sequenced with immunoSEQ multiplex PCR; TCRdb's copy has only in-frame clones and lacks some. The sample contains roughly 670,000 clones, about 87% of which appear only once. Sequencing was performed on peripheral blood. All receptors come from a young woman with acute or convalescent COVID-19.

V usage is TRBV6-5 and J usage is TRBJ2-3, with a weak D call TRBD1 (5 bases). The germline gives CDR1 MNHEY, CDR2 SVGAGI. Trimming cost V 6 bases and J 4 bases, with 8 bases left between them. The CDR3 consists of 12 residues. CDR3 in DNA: TGTGCCAGCAGGACAGTCGCAGATACGCAGTATTTT. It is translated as CASRTVADTQYF.

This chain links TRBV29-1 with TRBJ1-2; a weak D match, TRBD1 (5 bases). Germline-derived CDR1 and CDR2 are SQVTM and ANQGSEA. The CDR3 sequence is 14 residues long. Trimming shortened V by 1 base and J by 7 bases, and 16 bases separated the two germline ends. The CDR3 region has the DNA TGCAGCGTTGAAGGGATTGGTGCGGGGGGTGGCTACACCTTC. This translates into CSVEGIGAGGGYTF. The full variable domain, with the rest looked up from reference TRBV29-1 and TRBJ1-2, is SAVISQKPSRDICQRGTSLTIQCQVDSQVTMMFWYRQQPGQSLTLIATANQGSEATYESGFVIDKFPISRPNLTFSTLTVSNMSPEDSSIYLCSVEGIGAGGGYTFGSGTRLTVV.

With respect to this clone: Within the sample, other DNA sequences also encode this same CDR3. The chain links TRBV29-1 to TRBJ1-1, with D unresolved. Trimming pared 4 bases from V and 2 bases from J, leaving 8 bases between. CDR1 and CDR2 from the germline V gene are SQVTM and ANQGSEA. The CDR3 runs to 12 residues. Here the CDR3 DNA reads TGCAGCGTTGGGAGGGCTAACACTGAAGCTTTCTTT. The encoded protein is CSVGRANTEAFF.

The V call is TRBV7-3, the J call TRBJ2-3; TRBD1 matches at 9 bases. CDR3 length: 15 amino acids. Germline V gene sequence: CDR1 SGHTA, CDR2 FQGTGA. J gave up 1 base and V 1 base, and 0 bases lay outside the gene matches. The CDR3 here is CASSLRDRGTDTQYF. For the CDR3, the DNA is TGTGCCAGCAGCTTAAGGGACAGGGGCACAGATACGCAGTATTTT.

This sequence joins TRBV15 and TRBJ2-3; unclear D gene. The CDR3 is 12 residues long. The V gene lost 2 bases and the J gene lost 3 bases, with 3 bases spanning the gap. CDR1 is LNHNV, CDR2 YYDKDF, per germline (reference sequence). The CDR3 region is CATSRLTDTQYF. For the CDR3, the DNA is TGTGCCACCAGCAGACTAACAGATACGCAGTATTTT.

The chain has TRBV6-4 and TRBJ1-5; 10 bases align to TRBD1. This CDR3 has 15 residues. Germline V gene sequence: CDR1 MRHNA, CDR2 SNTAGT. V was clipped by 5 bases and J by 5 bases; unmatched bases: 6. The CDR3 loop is CASSLTGGMDQPQHF. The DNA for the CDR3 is TGTGCCAGCAGTTTGACAGGGGGCATGGATCAGCCCCAGCATTTT.

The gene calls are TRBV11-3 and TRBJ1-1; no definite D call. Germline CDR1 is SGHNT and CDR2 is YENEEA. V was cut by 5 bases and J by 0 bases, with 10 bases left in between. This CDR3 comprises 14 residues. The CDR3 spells CASSLDDMNTEAFF. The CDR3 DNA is TGTGCCAGCAGCCTCGACGACATGAACACTGAAGCTTTCTTT. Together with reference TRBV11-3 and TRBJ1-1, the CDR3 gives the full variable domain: EAGVVQSPRYKIIEKKQPVAFWCNPISGHNTLYWYLQNLGQGPELLIRYENEEAVDDSQLPKDRFSAERLKGVDSTLKIQPAELGDSAVYLCASSLDDMNTEAFFGQGTRLTVV.

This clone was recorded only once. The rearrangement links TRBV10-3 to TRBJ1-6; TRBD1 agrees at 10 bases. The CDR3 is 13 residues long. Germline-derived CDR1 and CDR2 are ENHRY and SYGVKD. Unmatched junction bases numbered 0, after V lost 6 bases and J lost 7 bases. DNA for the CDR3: TGTGCCATCAGGGGACAGGGGAATTCACCCCTCCACTTT. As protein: CAIRGQGNSPLHF.

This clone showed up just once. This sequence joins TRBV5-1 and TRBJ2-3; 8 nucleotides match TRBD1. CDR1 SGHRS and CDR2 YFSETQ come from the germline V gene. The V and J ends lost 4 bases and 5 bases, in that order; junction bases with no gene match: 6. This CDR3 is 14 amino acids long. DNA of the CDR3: TGCGCCAGCAGCAAGGACAGGGTAGGAGATACGCAGTATTTT. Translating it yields CASSKDRVGDTQYF.

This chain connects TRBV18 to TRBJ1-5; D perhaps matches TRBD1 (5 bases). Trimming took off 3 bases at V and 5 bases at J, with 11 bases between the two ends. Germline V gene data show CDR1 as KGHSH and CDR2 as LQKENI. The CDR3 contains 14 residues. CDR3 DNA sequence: TGTGCCAGCTCACCCGAATTAGGGGATCAGCCCCAGCATTTT. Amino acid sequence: CASSPELGDQPQHF.

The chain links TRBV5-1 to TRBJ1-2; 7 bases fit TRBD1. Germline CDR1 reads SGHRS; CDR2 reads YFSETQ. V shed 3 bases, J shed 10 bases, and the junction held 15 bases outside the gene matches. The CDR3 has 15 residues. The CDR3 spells CASSSRQGMRMAYTF. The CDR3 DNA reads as TGCGCCAGCAGCTCTAGACAGGGTATGAGGATGGCCTACACCTTC. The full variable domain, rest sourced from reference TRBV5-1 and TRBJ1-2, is KAGVTQTPRYLIKTRGQQVTLSCSPISGHRSVSWYQQTPGQGLQFLFEYFSETQRNKGNFPGRFSGRQFSNSRSEMNVSTLELGDSALYLCASSSRQGMRMAYTFGSGTRLTVV.

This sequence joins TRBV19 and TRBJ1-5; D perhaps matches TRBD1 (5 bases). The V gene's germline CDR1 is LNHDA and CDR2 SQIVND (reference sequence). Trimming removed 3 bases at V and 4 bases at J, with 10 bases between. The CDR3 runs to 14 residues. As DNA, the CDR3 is TGTGCCAGTAGTATGGGGCAGGTAAATCAGCCCCAGCATTTT. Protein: CASSMGQVNQPQHF.

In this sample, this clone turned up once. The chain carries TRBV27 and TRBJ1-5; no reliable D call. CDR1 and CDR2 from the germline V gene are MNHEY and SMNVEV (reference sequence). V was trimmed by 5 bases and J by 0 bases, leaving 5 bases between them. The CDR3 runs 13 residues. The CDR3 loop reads CASSTYSNQPQHF. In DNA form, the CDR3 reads TGTGCCAGCAGTACTTATAGCAATCAGCCCCAGCATTTT.

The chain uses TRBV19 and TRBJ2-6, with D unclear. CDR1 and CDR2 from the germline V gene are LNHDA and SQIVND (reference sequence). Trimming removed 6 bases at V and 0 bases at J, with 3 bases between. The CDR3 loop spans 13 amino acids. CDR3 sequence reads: CASRYSGANVLTF. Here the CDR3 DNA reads TGTGCCAGTAGGTACTCTGGGGCCAACGTCCTGACTTTC.

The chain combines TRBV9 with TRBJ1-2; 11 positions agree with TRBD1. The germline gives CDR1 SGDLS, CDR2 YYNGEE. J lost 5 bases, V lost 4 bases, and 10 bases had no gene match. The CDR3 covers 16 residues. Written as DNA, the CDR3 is TGTGCCAGCAGCCTCGGACAGGGGGCGCGCGGGTATGGCTACACCTTC. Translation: CASSLGQGARGYGYTF.

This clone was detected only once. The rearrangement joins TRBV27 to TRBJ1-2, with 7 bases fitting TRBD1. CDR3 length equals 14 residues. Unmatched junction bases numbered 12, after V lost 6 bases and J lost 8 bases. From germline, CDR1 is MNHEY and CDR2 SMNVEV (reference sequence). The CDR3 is CASSPRQGVGGYTF. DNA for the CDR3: TGTGCCAGCAGCCCCCGACAGGGCGTGGGGGGCTACACCTTC.

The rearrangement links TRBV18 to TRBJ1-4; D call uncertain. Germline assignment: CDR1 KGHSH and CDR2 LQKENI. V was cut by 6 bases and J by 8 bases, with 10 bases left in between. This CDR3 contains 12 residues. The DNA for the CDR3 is TGTGCCAGCTCTCCCCGGGAGGAAAAACTGTTTTTT. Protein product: CASSPREEKLFF.

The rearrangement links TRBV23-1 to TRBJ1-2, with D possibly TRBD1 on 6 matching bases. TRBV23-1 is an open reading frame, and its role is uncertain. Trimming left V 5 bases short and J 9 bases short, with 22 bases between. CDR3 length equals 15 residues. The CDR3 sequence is CASSLGGIRGGCYTF. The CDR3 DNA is TGCGCCAGCAGTTTGGGCGGGATCAGGGGAGGGTGCTACACCTTC.

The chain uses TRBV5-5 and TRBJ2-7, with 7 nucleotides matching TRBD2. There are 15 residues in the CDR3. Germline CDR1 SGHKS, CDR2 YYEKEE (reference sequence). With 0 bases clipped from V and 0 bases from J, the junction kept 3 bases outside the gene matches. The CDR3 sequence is CASSLVPGGSYEQYF. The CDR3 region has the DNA TGTGCCAGCAGCTTGGTACCGGGGGGCTCCTACGAGCAGTACTTC.